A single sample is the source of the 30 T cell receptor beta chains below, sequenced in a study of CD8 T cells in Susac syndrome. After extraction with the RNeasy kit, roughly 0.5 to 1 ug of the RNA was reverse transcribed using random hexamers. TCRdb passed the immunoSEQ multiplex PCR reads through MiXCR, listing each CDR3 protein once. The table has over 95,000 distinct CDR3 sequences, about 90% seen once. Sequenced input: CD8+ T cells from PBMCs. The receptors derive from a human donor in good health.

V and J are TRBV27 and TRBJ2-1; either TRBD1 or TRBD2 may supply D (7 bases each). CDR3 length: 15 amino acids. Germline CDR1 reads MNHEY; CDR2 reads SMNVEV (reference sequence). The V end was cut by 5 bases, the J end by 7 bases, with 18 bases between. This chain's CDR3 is CASSPLAPRGNEQFF. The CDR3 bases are TGTGCCAGCAGTCCACTAGCGCCCAGGGGGAATGAGCAGTTCTTC.

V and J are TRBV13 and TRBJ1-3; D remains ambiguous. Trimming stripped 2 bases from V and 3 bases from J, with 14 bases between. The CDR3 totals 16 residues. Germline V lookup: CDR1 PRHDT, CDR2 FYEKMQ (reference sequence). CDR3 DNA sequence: TGTGCCAGCAGCTTAAACGGCCGGGGTGTTGGAAACACCATATATTTT. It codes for CASSLNGRGVGNTIYF.

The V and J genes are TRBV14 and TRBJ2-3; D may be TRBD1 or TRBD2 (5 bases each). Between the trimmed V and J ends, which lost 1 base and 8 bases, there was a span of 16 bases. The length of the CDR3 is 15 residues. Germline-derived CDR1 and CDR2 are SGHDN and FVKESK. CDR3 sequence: CASSQVWRAGTTQYF. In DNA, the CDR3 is TGTGCCAGCAGCCAAGTGTGGCGGGCAGGGACTACGCAGTATTTT.

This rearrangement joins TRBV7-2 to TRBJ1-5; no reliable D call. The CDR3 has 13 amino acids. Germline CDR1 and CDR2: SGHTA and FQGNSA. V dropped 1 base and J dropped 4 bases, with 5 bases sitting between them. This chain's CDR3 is CASSLELNQPQHF. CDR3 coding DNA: TGTGCCAGCAGCTTAGAATTAAATCAGCCCCAGCATTTT.

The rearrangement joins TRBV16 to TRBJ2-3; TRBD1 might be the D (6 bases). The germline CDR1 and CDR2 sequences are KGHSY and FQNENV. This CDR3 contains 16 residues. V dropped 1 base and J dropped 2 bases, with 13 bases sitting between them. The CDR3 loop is CASSQWADSLTDTQYF. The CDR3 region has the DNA TGTGCCAGCAGCCAATGGGCGGACAGCCTCACAGATACGCAGTATTTT.

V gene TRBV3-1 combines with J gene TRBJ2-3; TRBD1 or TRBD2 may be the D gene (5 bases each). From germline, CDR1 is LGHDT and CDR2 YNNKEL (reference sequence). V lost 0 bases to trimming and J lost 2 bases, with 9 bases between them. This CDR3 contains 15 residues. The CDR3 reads CASSQDLGDTDTQYF. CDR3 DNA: TGTGCCAGCAGCCAAGATTTGGGGGACACAGATACGCAGTATTTT.

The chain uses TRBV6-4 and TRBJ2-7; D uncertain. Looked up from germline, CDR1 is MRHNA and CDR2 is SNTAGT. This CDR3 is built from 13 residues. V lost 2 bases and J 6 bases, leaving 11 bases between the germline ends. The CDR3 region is CASSDGLESEQYF. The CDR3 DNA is TGTGCCAGCAGTGACGGCCTTGAGAGCGAGCAGTACTTC.

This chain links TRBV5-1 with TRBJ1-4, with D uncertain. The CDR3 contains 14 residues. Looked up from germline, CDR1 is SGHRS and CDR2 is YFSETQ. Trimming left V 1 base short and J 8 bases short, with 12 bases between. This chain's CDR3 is CASSLSTGDEKLFF. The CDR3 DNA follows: TGCGCCAGCAGCTTGTCAACCGGTGACGAAAAACTGTTTTTT. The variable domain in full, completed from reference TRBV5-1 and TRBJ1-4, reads KAGVTQTPRYLIKTRGQQVTLSCSPISGHRSVSWYQQTPGQGLQFLFEYFSETQRNKGNFPGRFSGRQFSNSRSEMNVSTLELGDSALYLCASSLSTGDEKLFFGSGTQLSVL.

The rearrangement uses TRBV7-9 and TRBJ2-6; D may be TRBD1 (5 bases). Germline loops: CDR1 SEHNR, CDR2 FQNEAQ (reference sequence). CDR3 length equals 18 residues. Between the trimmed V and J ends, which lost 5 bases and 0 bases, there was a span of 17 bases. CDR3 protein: CASSPRRQLSSGANVLTF. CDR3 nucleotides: TGTGCCAGCAGCCCCCGCCGACAGTTGTCCTCTGGGGCCAACGTCCTGACTTTC.

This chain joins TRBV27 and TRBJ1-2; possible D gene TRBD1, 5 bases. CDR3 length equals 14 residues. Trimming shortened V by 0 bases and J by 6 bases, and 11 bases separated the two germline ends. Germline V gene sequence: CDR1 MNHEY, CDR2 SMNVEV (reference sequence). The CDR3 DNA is TGTGCCAGCAGTTTATCAGGGGCTGAGGATGGCTACACCTTC. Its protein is CASSLSGAEDGYTF.

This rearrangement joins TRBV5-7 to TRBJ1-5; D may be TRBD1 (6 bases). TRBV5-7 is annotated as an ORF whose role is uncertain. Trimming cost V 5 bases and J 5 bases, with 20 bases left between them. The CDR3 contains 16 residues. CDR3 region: CASRFNPGGRDQPQHF. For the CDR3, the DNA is TGTGCCAGCAGATTCAATCCGGGGGGCAGGGATCAGCCCCAGCATTTT.

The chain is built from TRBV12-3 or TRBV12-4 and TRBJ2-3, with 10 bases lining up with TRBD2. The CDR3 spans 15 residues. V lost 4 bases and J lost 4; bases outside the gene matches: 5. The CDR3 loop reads CASSSPAGGADTQYF. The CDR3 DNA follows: TGTGCCAGCAGTTCCCCAGCGGGGGGGGCAGATACGCAGTATTTT.

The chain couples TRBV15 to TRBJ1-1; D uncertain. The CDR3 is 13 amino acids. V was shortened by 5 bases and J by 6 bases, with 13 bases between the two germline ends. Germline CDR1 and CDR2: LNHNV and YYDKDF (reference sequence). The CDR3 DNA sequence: TGTGCCACCAGCCCGGAAGGGATCGCTGAAGCTTTCTTT. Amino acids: CATSPEGIAEAFF.

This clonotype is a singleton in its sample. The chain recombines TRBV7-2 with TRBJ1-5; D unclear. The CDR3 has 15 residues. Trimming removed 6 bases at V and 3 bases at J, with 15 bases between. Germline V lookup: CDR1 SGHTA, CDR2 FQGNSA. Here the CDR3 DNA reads TGTGCCAGCAGTCTCAGCGACCGAACCAATCAGCCCCAGCATTTT. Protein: CASSLSDRTNQPQHF.

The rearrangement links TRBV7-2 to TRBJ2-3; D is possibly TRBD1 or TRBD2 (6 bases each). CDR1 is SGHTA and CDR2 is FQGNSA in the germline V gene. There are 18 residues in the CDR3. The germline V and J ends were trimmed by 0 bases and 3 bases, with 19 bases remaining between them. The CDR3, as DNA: TGTGCCAGCAGCTTAGCGAAAGGGGGACTCTCCTCTACAGATACGCAGTATTTT. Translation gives CASSLAKGGLSSTDTQYF. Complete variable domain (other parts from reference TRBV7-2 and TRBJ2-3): GAGVSQSPSNKVTEKGKDVELRCDPISGHTALYWYRQSLGQGLEFLIYFQGNSAPDKSGLPSDRFSAERTGGSVSTLTIQRTQQEDSAVYLCASSLAKGGLSSTDTQYFGPGTRLTVL.

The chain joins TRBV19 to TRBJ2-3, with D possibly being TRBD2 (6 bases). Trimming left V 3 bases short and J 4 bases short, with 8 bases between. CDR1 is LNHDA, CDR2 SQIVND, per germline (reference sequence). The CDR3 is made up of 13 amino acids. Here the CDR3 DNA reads TGTGCCAGTAGTATCGGAGGGTCAGATACGCAGTATTTT. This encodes CASSIGGSDTQYF.

CDR3 bases: TGCAGCGTTGGTTCGGACCGGGGGCCCTACGAGCAGTACTTC. Translated, it gives CSVGSDRGPYEQYF. The chain couples TRBV29-1 to TRBJ2-7; possibly TRBD1 or TRBD2 for D (6 bases each). The germline V gene has CDR1 SQVTM and CDR2 ANQGSEA. This CDR3 contains 14 residues. With 4 bases removed from V and 2 bases from J, the gap between germline ends came to 15 bases.

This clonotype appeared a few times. CDR3 bases: TGTGCCAGTAGTCCGGACAGGATGAACACTGAAGCTTTCTTT. Translating it yields CASSPDRMNTEAFF. The chain recombines TRBV19 with TRBJ1-1; TRBD1 agrees at 7 bases. This CDR3 has 14 residues. CDR1 LNHDA and CDR2 SQIVND come from the germline V gene (reference sequence). Trimming removed 5 bases from V and 0 bases from J; junction bases left unmatched: 3.

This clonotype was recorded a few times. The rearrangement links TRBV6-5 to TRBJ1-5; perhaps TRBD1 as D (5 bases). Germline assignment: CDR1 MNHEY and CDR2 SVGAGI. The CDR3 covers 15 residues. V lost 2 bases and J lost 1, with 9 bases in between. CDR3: CASSYPQGSNQPQHF. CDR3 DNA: TGTGCCAGCAGTTACCCGCAGGGAAGCAATCAGCCCCAGCATTTT.

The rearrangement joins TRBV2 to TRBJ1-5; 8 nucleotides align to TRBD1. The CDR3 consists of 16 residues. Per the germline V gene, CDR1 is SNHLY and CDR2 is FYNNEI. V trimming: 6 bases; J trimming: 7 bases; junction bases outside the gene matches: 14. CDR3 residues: CASSSGQTGGRQPQHF. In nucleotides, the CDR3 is TGTGCCAGCAGCTCCGGACAAACAGGGGGGAGGCAGCCCCAGCATTTT.

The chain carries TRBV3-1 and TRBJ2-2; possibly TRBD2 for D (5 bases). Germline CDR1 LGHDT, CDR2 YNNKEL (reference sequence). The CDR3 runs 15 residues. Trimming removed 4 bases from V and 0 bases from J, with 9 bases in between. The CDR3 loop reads CASSLDFSNTGELFF. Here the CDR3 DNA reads TGTGCCAGCAGCCTGGACTTCTCGAACACCGGGGAGCTGTTTTTT.

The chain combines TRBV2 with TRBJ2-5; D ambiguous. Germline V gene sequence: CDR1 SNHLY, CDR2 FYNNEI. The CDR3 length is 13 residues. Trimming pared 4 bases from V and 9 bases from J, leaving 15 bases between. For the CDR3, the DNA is TGTGCCAGCAGTGGTGTAGTTAAAGACGCCCAGTACTTC. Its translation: CASSGVVKDAQYF. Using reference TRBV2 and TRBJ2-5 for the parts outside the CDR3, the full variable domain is EPEVTQTPSHQVTQMGQEVILRCVPISNHLYFYWYRQILGQKVEFLVSFYNNEISEKSEIFDDQFSVERPDGSNFTLKIRSTKLEDSAMYFCASSGVVKDAQYFGPGTRLLVL.

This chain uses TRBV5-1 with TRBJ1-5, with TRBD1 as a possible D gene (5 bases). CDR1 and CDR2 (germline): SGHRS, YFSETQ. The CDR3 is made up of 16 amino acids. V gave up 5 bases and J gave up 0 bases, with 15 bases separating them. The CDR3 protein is CASSLTGTPSNQPQHF. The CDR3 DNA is TGCGCCAGCAGTTTAACCGGGACCCCTAGCAATCAGCCCCAGCATTTT.

CDR3 DNA: TGTGCCAGCAGCTCCGGGGGTTTGTTCCGGGGGCTTAAAAACATTCAGTACTTC. This gives the protein CASSSGGLFRGLKNIQYF. The chain has TRBV6-1 and TRBJ2-4, with D perhaps matching TRBD1 or TRBD2 (6 bases each). Germline V lookup: CDR1 MNHNS, CDR2 SASEGT. The ends were cut back, 6 bases at V and 4 bases at J, with 25 bases in the middle. The CDR3 is 18 residues long.

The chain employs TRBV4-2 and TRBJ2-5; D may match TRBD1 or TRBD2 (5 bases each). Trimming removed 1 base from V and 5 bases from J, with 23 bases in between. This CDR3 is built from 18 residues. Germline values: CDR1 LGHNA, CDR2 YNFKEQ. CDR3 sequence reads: CASSQGGSPAGALETQYF. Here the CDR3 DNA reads TGTGCCAGCAGCCAAGGCGGGTCACCAGCCGGGGCACTGGAGACCCAGTACTTC.

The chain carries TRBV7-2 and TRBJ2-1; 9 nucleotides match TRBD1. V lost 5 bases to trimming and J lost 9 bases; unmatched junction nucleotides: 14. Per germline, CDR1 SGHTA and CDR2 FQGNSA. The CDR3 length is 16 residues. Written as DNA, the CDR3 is TGTGCCAGCAGCCTAGGTCCCCGACAGGGGGAAGGTGAGCAGTTCTTC. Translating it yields CASSLGPRQGEGEQFF.

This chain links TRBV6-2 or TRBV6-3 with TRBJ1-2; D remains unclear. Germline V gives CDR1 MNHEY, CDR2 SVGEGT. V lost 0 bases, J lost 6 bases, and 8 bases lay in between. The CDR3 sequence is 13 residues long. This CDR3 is CASSYSSGDGYTF. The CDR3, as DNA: TGTGCCAGCAGTTACTCGAGCGGGGATGGCTACACCTTC.

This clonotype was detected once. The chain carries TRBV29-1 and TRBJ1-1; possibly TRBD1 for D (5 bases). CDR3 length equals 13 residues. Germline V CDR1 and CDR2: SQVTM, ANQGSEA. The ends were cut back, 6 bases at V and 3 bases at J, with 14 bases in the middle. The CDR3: CSVEAGGDTEAFF. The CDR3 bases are TGCAGCGTCGAGGCGGGGGGGGACACTGAAGCTTTCTTT.

CDR3 region: CASSPGGLAKNIQYF. In nucleotides, the CDR3 is TGTGCCAGTAGTCCAGGGGGGTTAGCCAAAAACATTCAGTACTTC. V is TRBV19 and J is TRBJ2-4; D possibly corresponds to TRBD1 (7 bases). Per the germline V gene, CDR1 is LNHDA and CDR2 is SQIVND (reference sequence). The CDR3 is made up of 15 amino acids. V was pared by 5 bases and J by 0 bases, with 11 bases between.

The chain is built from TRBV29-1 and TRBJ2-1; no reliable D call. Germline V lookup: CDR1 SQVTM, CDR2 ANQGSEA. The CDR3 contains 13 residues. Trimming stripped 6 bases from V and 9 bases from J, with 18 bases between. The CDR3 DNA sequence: TGCAGCGTCTGCCCTAGGACCGAAGGTGAGCAGTTCTTC. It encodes CSVCPRTEGEQFF.